Below, one T cell receptor beta chain is given with its context. V lost 2 bases, J lost 4 bases, and 14 bases lay in between. From germline, CDR1 is SGHVS and CDR2 FQNEAQ. The CDR3 extends over 15 amino acids. TCRdb's copy holds only in-frame clones and misses some; the assay was immunoSEQ multiplex PCR. The table shows 100,000 to 150,000 clones, with just over 85% occurring only once. The record originates from a study of T cell responses to AZD1222 COVID-19 vaccine. The overall study: Whether given at about 4 or about 12 weeks, second doses were pooled.

V usage is TRBV7-8 and J usage is TRBJ1-2; perhaps TRBD1 as D (5 bases). Here the sequenced sample was peripheral blood, taken on day 0 of AZD1222 vaccination. The clonotype originates from an adult in good health. CDR3 coding DNA: TGTGCCAGCAGCTTATTGCATCAGGGCGGCTATGGCTACACCTTC. Translated, it gives CASSLLHQGGYGYTF.